The rows below give T cell receptor beta chains drawn from one sample of a study of graft-versus-host responses after intestinal transplantation. The assay was immunoSEQ multiplex PCR, and TCRdb's table has in-frame clones only and misses some. Here the sample spans roughly 23,000 clones, around 43% being singletons. This material consisted of alloreactive CD8+ T cells from a mixed lymphocyte reaction culture, taken before transplantation. Every receptor here comes from a human patient who was an organ donor for intestinal transplantation. Each CDR3 is given with its conserved first and last residue. Each record gives: J gene, V gene, clone size, D gene, CDR3 protein, CDR3 DNA. D genes are given only for firm matches. Clone size is not always given. Where it is, it says once, few, many or a class for expanded clones.

TRBJ2-2	TRBV7-3	-	TRBD1	CASSLTGGETGELFF	TGTGCCAGCAGCTTAACAGGGGGCGAGACCGGGGAGCTGTTTTTT
TRBJ1-4	TRBV5-1	-	-	CASRGPRNEKLFF	TGCGCCAGCAGAGGGCCGCGGAATGAAAAACTGTTTTTT
TRBJ2-7	TRBV9	-	-	CASSLGSSGYEQYF	TGTGCCAGCAGCTTGGGGAGTAGCGGCTACGAGCAGTACTTC
TRBJ2-3	TRBV29-1	-	TRBD2	CSGTSGRTDTQYF	TGCAGCGGGACTAGTGGTAGAACAGATACGCAGTATTTT
TRBJ1-3	TRBV5-8	-	-	CASSLEGTGNTIYF	TGTGCCAGCAGCTTGGAGGGAACAGGAAACACCATATATTTT
TRBJ2-7	TRBV4-1	-	-	CASSQEPGKSYEQYF	TGCGCCAGCAGCCAAGAGCCAGGGAAATCCTACGAGCAGTACTTC
TRBJ1-5	TRBV11-3	-	-	CASSLRTASGIETQHF	TGTGCCAGCAGCCTTAGGACGGCCTCGGGTATTGAGACCCAGCATTTT
TRBJ2-1	TRBV7-3	-	-	CASSSYWVSYNEQFF	TGTGCCAGCAGCTCCTATTGGGTCTCCTACAATGAGCAGTTCTTC
TRBJ1-2	TRBV28	-	-	CASSEGVYGYTF	TGTGCCAGCAGCGAAGGGGTATACGGCTACACCTTC
TRBJ1-2	TRBV6-5	-	TRBD1	CASSYGTGSYGYTF	TGTGCCAGCAGTTACGGGACAGGGAGCTATGGCTACACCTTC
TRBJ2-3	TRBV4-3	-	TRBD2	CASSLTSGLAGRIWTDTQYF	TGCGCCAGCAGCCTCACGTCGGGACTAGCGGGGAGAATATGGACAGATACGCAGTATTTT
TRBJ2-7	TRBV14	-	-	CASSQVCGEYF	TGTGCCAGCAGCCAAGTCTGCGGGGAGTACTTC
TRBJ1-1	TRBV5-1	-	-	CASSFGHLVNTEAFF	TGCGCCAGCAGCTTCGGTCATCTCGTCAACACTGAAGCTTTCTTT
TRBJ1-5	TRBV28	-	TRBD1	CASSGQGWDQPQHF	TGTGCCAGCAGCGGACAGGGGTGGGATCAGCCCCAGCATTTT
TRBJ2-7	TRBV4-3	-	-	CASSQGPENDYEQYF	TGCGCCAGCAGCCAGGGTCCAGAGAACGACTACGAGCAGTACTTC
TRBJ1-1	TRBV6-5	-	-	CASRTPAGMNTEAFF	TGTGCCAGCAGGACCCCCGCAGGTATGAACACTGAAGCTTTCTTT
TRBJ2-3	TRBV5-3	-	-	CASSFGASSTDTQYF	TGTGCCAGCAGCTTTGGGGCGTCTAGCACAGATACGCAGTATTTT
TRBJ2-2	TRBV21-1	-	-	CASSKGRGCTGELFF	TGTGCCAGCAGCAAGGGCAGGGGGTGTACCGGGGAGCTGTTTTTT
TRBJ2-2	TRBV11-2	-	TRBD1	CASSSGGTGELFF	TGTGCCAGCAGCTCAGGGGGCACCGGGGAGCTGTTTTTT
TRBJ1-2	TRBV6-1	-	-	CASTPRRGGYTF	TGTGCCAGCACTCCGAGGAGGGGGGGCTACACCTTC
TRBJ2-3	TRBV9	-	-	CASSGTTDTQYF	TGTGCCAGCAGTGGGACCACAGATACGCAGTATTTT
TRBJ1-1	TRBV7-8	-	-	CASSLVKDTEAFF	TGTGCCAGCAGCTTGGTGAAGGACACTGAAGCTTTCTTT
TRBJ2-7	TRBV5-1	few	-	CASTSGTSSFYEQYF	TGCGCCAGCACTTCCGGGACCTCATCATTCTACGAGCAGTACTTC
TRBJ2-3	TRBV2	-	TRBD2	CASPLAGGPTDTQYF	TGTGCCAGCCCACTAGCGGGAGGGCCCACAGATACGCAGTATTTT
TRBJ2-7	TRBV4-1	-	TRBD1	CASSQDTGGSYEQYF	TGCGCCAGCAGCCAAGATACAGGGGGTTCCTACGAGCAGTACTTC
TRBJ2-1	TRBV15	-	TRBD2	CATSRVPGTSGRYNEQFF	TGTGCCACCAGCAGAGTTCCGGGGACTAGCGGGAGGTACAATGAGCAGTTCTTC
TRBJ2-7	TRBV9	few	TRBD1	CASSGDRTYEQYF	TGTGCCAGCAGCGGGGACAGGACCTACGAGCAGTACTTC
TRBJ2-7	TRBV10-2	once	TRBD2	CASSEPNGRQFYEQYF	TGCGCCAGCAGTGAGCCGAACGGGAGGCAGTTCTACGAGCAGTACTTC
TRBJ2-7	TRBV5-1	few	-	CASSVGAPYEQYF	TGCGCCAGCAGTGTAGGGGCCCCCTACGAGCAGTACTTC
TRBJ2-7	TRBV2	few	-	CASSATGNYEQYF	TGTGCCAGCAGTGCGACCGGGAATTACGAGCAGTACTTC
TRBJ2-2	TRBV10-1	-	-	CANKTVRGTGELFF	TGCGCCAACAAAACGGTCCGAGGCACCGGGGAGCTGTTTTTT
TRBJ1-1	TRBV27	-	-	CASSLSIGQNTEAFF	TGTGCCAGCAGTTTATCGATCGGTCAGAACACTGAAGCTTTCTTT
TRBJ2-1	TRBV29-1	few	-	CSVDSGSSYNEQFF	TGCAGCGTTGACTCGGGATCCTCCTACAATGAGCAGTTCTTC
TRBJ1-1	TRBV15	-	TRBD1	CATSRGQGDTEAFF	TGTGCCACCAGCCGTGGACAGGGAGATACTGAAGCTTTCTTT
TRBJ2-7	TRBV5-7	-	-	CASSFGSSYEQYF	TGTGCCAGCAGCTTCGGTAGCTCCTACGAGCAGTACTTC
TRBJ2-5	TRBV6-6	-	TRBD1	CASSRWTGVQETQYF	TGTGCCAGCAGTAGGTGGACAGGGGTACAAGAGACCCAGTACTTC
TRBJ2-7	TRBV10-3	-	TRBD2	CATSYVGTSGYEQYF	TGTGCCACCTCCTATGTTGGGACTAGCGGCTACGAGCAGTACTTC